The present entry profiles one TCR beta chain with its context. This clonotype was counted ten times or more. The antigen it binds to is not known. Qualities for individual bases were not recorded, and no much larger clone is one base off. The sample originates from a study of T cells in Graves' hyperthyroidism and ophthalmopathy (dated 2019 in TCRdb). Regarding the complete study: Peripheral blood samples were taken at initial diagnosis, before any treatment was given. To identify TCR V-J signatures that set the groups apart, the researchers used a discovery cohort of about a hundred patients, made up of around 42 with Graves' ophthalmopathy and some 60 with stable Graves' hyperthyroidism. Whether ophthalmopathy could be predicted prospectively was tested in an independent validation cohort made up of under 20 hyperthyroidism patients plus 17 patients who later progressed to ophthalmopathy. The approximately 97 discovery patients were randomly divided into training and test sets at a 7:3 ratio. In over five Graves' hyperthyroidism patients, the study also compared T-cell repertoires from thyroid tissue with T-cell repertoires from blood. After blood sampling, hyperthyroidism patients were treated with methimazole at a starting dose of 30 mg daily, and ophthalmopathy patients were treated with high-dose intravenous methylprednisolone. TCR Vbeta CDR3 sequencing of some 140 peripheral blood samples (under 45 ophthalmopathy, about 75 hyperthyroidism and roughly 17 progressor patients) is reported in the paper. Paper-wide results and their limitations: Blood samples also contained most of the expanded thyroid clonotypes (frequency above 0.001), which suggests that blood repertoires may reflect thyroid immune responses. Sample size was not statistically predetermined, and blinding of investigators to group allocation was not performed. A model built on a 13 V-J signature distinguished ophthalmopathy from stable hyperthyroidism, reaching approximately 89% sensitivity and around 81% specificity in cross-validation and 80%/75% in testing. In validation, the model predicted progression to ophthalmopathy a median of about 6.5 months before onset, with approximately 71% sensitivity and about 75% specificity.

The TCR beta CDR3 regions were amplified from the RNA transcripts. A first-round RT-PCR of the TCR CDR3 used the HTBI primer set with the Qiagen OneStep RT-PCR kit. Libraries were constructed in a second round of multiplex PCR, after which size selection and purification were performed. Libraries were sequenced paired-end with 100 bp reads on an Illumina HiSeq2000. Per the source publication's procedure: SOAPnuke was used to process the raw data, throwing out any read that contained adapters or uncalled bases, had a mean Phred below 15, or lacked an exact constant-primer or identifier match. COPE v1.2.5 was used to merge high-quality paired reads, and clonotypes were defined as unique nucleotide sequences. MiTCR v1.1 was used to align clonotypes to the IMGT TRBV, TRBD and TRBJ reference segments. Only V-J combinations with frequency above 0.0001, covering approximately 99% of repertoires, were analysed. A TCS score was defined as the ratio between F50 (clonal expansion) and ExV (chaos), using BLOSUM62-based TCRdist between CDR3 peptides within each V-J. Welch's t-statistics and random forest reduced roughly 530 V-J features to 10 to 15, which were used in a naive Bayes classifier (R e1071). The raw public reads went through TCRdb reprocessing: fastp at Q25, MiXCR clone calling, in-frame beta chains kept. Entries that share a CDR3 protein sequence are merged under the most common genes and DNA. V and J calls and clone size were set by TCRdb, not the authors. The sample table records hundreds of thousands of distinct CDR3 sequences; approximately 14% of these occur just once. The ten largest clones represent around 12% of the sample.

Moderately to severely active disease, a Clinical Activity Score of at least 3, a NOSPECS grade of at least 4, and a duration under 3 months were present in ophthalmopathy patients. Patients with uncontrolled infections, other autoimmune diseases, pregnancy or lactation were excluded. Diagnoses were based on clinical symptoms, serum thyroxine and TRAb, thyroid ultrasound and orbital computed tomography. Ficoll-Paque density gradient centrifugation was used to isolate PBMCs from under 11 ml of fresh peripheral blood. Total RNA was extracted using Trizol reagent, and RNA quality was assessed on an Agilent 2100 Bioanalyzer. Sequencing was done on a sample of blood. This TCR derives from a woman aged 45 to 65 with Graves' ophthalmopathy.

The DNA sequence is as follows: TGTGCCAGCAGCTCCGGGACAGGGTCCTACGAGCAGTACTTC. The resulting protein is CASSSGTGSYEQYF. The V and J segments used are TRBV7-8 and TRBJ2-7, with 9 bases in between that match TRBD1. CDR1 and CDR2 were assigned from the germline V gene as SGHVS and FQNEAQ. Trimming accounts for 4 bases at V and 1 base at J, while the number of junction bases matched to no gene is 2. The CDR3 has 14 amino acids, counting the end cysteine and phenylalanine. Only the CDR3 portion is preserved as DNA: 42 bases, with reading frame beginning at the first base.